This T cell receptor beta chain comes out of a study of blood T cell repertoires in COVID-19. Turning to the study itself: From the United States, Italy and Spain came samples of acute and convalescent COVID-19. The cDNA or gDNA used as material had been derived from T cells, B-cell-depleted T cells, or PBMCs.

Per germline, CDR1 SGDLS and CDR2 YYNGEE. CDR3 length: 15 amino acids. V trimming: 4 bases; J trimming: 2 bases; junction bases outside the gene matches: 4. In the original processing: It was from reference gene primer amplification that nucleated cell counts were estimated. Clones were read by immunoSEQ multiplex PCR, and TCRdb kept only the in-frame ones, dropping some. The V and J calls and clone size come from that table; D and trimming were worked out from the DNA. The sample includes 450,000 or so clones, about 87% of them seen just once. This clonotype was obtained from a man aged 18 to 30 with COVID-19, enrolled during active disease. The sequenced sample consisted of peripheral blood. This chain joins TRBV9 and TRBJ1-1; TRBD1 matches at 11 bases. CDR3 DNA sequence: TGTGCCAGCAGCATTGGGACAGGGGGTAACACTGAAGCTTTCTTT. Its protein product is CASSIGTGGNTEAFF.